Sequencing of this T cell receptor beta chain was carried out in a study of graft-versus-host responses after intestinal transplantation (TCRdb year 2021). As for the study more broadly: Multivisceral, liver-intestinal, or isolated intestinal transplants were received by the recipients. Anti-thymocyte globulin induction was given to all recipients, followed by maintenance tacrolimus and steroids for approximately 3 years. Graft-versus-host and host-versus-graft alloreactive T cell clones were tracked in the graft, circulation and bone marrow after intestinal transplantation using bulk TCR-beta CDR3 sequencing. To identify alloreactive clones, pre-transplant mixed lymphocyte reaction products were sequenced and then compared with unstimulated pre-transplant donor and recipient T cells. Of the 20 to 30 intestinal transplant recipients enrolled in the cohort, one of whom was a retransplant, a few patients without pretransplant specimens were excluded. A peak of at least 4% donor T cells among recipient peripheral blood mononuclear cells was the definition used for donor T cell macrochimerism. Rather than going through the commercial service, samples from a few later patients were sequenced in-house on an Illumina MiSeq and processed with MiXCR.

The full study reports these points: GvH clones were detected in recipient bone marrow, and some of these GvH clones were observed earlier in ileal mucosa or blood, consistent with an intestinal mucosal origin. Early after transplant, declines in HvG clones were associated with peak levels of circulating GvH clones. In the allografts of patients with donor T cell macrochimerism, GvH to HvG T cell clonal ratios were high. The relatively low number and heterogeneity of intestinal transplant patients limited the conclusions.

About this clone: No antigen is known for it. No base quality values were provided; no much bigger clone lies one nucleotide off.

Libraries were built with the immunoSEQ multiplex PCR assay. High-throughput TCR-beta CDR3 sequencing of genomic DNA from most patients was performed by Adaptive Biotechnologies. In the original analysis: TCR sequencing data for roughly 20 patients were retrieved from Adaptive's ImmunoSEQ software; a few other patients were processed with MiXCR and VDJtools. Because the origin of CDR3 nucleotide sequences shared between donor and recipient could not be assigned, those sequences were removed. Alloreactive clones required at least 2-fold expansion over unstimulated cells and minimum CFSE-low frequency of 0.002% (template counts) or 0.001% (read counts). Clones detected in sequenced pre-transplant spleen, lymph node, or MLR CFSE-low populations of the donor or recipient were defined as mappable. The cumulative frequency of alloreactive clones was calculated as a percentage of all sequences, weighted by copy number. This immuneACCESS table, as held by TCRdb, lists in-frame sequences with V and J called but not all clones. Of the missing ones, under half trace to an unresolved V gene in checked studies; the others have no known cause. The D gene and trimming were derived from the DNA, and the V and J assignments and clone size from that table. Recorded for this sample are approximately 1,600 clones; approximately 94% of them occurred a single time. The leading ten clones occupy 2% to 2.5% of the sample.

Blood samples were collected up to 4 times in the first month after transplant and then at least monthly when available. The sequences come from PBMCs, collected 16 days after intestinal transplant. The clonotype comes from a human patient who received an intestinal transplant, so some T cells may come from the graft donor.

The DNA is TGTGCCATCAGCGACCCGGGACTAGCGGGATTAGACTTGGGCACAGATACGCAGTATTTT. The translation is CAISDPGLAGLDLGTDTQYF. The sequence joins TRBV10-3 to TRBJ2-3, and 13 junctional nucleotides match TRBD2. Trimming takes 6 bases off V and 1 base off J; junction bases not matched to a gene: 16. CDR1 and CDR2 are read off the germline V gene as ENHRY and SYGVKD. From cysteine to phenylalanine, the CDR3 is 20 amino acids long. Kept here is only the CDR3 DNA, which spans 60 bases and is read in frame from base 1.